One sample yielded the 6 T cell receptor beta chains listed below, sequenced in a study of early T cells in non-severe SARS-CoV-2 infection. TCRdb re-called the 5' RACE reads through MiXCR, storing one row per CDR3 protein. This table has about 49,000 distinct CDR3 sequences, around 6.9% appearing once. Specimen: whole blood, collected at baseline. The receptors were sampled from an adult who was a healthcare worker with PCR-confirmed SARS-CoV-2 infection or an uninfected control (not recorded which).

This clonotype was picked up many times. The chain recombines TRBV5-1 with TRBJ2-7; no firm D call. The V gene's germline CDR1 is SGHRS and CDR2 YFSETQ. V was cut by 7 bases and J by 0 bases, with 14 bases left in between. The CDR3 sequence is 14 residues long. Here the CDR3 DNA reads TGCGCCAGCGCCCCGTGGGGTCTCTCCTACGAGCAGTACTTC. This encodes CASAPWGLSYEQYF. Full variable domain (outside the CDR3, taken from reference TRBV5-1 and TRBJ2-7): KAGVTQTPRYLIKTRGQQVTLSCSPISGHRSVSWYQQTPGQGLQFLFEYFSETQRNKGNFPGRFSGRQFSNSRSEMNVSTLELGDSALYLCASAPWGLSYEQYFGPGTRLTVT.

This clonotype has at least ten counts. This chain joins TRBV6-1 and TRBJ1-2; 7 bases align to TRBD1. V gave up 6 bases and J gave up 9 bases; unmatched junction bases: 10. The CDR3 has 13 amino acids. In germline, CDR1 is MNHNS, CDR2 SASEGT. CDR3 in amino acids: CASSPAQGGSYTF. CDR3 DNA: TGTGCCAGCAGCCCTGCCCAGGGGGGAAGCTACACCTTC.

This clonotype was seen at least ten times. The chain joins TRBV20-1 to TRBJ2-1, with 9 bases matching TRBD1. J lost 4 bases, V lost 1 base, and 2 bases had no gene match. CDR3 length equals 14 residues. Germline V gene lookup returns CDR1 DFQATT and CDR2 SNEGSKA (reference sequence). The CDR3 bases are TGCAGTGCTAGAGGGACAGGGGATTACAATGAGCAGTTCTTC. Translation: CSARGTGDYNEQFF.

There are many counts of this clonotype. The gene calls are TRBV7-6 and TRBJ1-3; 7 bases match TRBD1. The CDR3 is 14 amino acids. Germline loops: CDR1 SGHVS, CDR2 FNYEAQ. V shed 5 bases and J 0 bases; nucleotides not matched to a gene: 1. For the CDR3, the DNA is TGTGCCAGCAGCCAGGGGGTCTCTGGAAACACCATATATTTT. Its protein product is CASSQGVSGNTIYF.

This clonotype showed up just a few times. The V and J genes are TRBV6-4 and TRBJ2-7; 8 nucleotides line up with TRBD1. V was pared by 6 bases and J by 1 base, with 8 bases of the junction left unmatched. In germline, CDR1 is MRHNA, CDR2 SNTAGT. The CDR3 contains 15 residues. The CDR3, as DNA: TGTGCCAGCAGCGGACCGGGACAGGTGTCCTACGAGCAGTACTTC. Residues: CASSGPGQVSYEQYF.

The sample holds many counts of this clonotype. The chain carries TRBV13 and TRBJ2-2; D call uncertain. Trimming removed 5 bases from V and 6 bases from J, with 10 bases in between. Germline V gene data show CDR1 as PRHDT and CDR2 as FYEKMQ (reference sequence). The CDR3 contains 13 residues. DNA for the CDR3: TGTGCCAGCAGCAGACAACAAGCCGGGGAGCTGTTTTTT. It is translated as CASSRQQAGELFF.